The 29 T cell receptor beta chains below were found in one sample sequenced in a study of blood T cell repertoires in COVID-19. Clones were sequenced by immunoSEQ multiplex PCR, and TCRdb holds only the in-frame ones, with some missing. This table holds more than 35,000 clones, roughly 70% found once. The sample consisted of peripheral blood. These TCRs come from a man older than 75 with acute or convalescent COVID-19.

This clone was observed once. The CDR3 DNA reads as TGTGCCAGCTCAGGAGGCGAATACAATGAGCAGTTCTTC. It encodes CASSGGEYNEQFF. V gene TRBV18 combines with J gene TRBJ2-1; possibly TRBD2 for D (5 bases). Between the trimmed V and J ends, which lost 5 bases and 4 bases, there was a span of 9 bases. CDR1 and CDR2 from the germline V gene are KGHSH and LQKENI. The CDR3 totals 13 residues.

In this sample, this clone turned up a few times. CDR3: CASSQDWRGGFGELFF. The CDR3 DNA follows: TGCGCCAGCAGCCAAGATTGGAGAGGCGGTTTCGGGGAGCTGTTTTTT. The chain is built from TRBV4-1 and TRBJ2-2; D is unresolved. The V end lost 0 bases, the J end lost 7 bases, and 15 bases lay between the germline ends. The CDR3 is made up of 16 amino acids. Germline V gives CDR1 MGHRA, CDR2 YSYEKL.

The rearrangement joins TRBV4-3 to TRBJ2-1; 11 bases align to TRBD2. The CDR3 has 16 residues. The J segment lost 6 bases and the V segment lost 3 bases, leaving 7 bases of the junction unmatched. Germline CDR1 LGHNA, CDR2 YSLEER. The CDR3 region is CASSHPGTSGVNEQFF. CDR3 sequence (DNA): TGCGCCAGCAGCCATCCCGGGACTAGCGGAGTCAATGAGCAGTTCTTC.

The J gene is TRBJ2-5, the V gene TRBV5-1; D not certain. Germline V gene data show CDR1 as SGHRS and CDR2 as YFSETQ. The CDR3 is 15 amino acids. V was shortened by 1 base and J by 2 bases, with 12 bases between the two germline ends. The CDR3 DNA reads TGCGCCAGCAGCTTGCTCTCTCGGCGGCAAGAGACCCAGTACTTC. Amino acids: CASSLLSRRQETQYF.

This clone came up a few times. The CDR3: CAWSVPRHTGNTIYF. The CDR3 bases are TGTGCCTGGAGTGTACCCAGACACACTGGAAACACCATATATTTT. The gene calls are TRBV30 and TRBJ1-3; no clear D. V dropped 0 bases and J dropped 2 bases, with 11 bases sitting between them. The germline CDR1 and CDR2 sequences are GTSNPN and SVGIG (reference sequence). This CDR3 contains 15 residues.

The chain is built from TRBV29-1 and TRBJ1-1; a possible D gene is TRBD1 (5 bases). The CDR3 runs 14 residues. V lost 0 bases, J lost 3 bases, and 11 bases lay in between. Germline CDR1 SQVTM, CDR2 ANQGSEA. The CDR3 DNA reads TGCAGCGTTGAAGAGTTCGGGGGGGACACTGAAGCTTTCTTT. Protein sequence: CSVEEFGGDTEAFF.

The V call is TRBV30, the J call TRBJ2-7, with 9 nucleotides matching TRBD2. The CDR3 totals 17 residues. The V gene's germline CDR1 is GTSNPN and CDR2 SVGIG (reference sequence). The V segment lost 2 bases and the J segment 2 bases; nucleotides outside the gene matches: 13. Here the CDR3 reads CAWSPEVRAGGPYEQYF. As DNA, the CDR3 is TGTGCCTGGAGTCCCGAGGTACGAGCGGGAGGCCCCTACGAGCAGTACTTC.

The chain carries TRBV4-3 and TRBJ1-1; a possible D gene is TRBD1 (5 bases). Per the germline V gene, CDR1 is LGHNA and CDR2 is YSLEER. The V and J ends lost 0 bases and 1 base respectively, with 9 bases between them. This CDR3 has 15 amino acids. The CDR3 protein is CASSQEGPGNTEAFF. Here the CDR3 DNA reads TGCGCCAGCAGCCAAGAGGGGCCAGGGAACACTGAAGCTTTCTTT.

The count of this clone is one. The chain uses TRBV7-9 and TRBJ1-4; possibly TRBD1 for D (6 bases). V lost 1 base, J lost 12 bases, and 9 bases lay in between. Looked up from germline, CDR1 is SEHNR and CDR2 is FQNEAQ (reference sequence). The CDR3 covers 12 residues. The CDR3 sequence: CASSLEQGELFF. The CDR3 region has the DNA TGTGCCAGCAGCTTAGAACAGGGAGAACTGTTTTTT.

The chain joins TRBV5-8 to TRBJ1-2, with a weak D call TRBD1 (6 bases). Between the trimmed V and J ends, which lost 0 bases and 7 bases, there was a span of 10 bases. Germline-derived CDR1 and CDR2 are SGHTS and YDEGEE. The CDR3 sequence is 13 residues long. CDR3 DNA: TGTGCCAGCAGCTTGGACAGGGCTGGTGGCTACACCTTC. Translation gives CASSLDRAGGYTF.

CDR3 sequence (DNA): TGTGCCAGCAGCGCCGGGATCCAGCGGGGGTTCTACGAGCAGTACTTC. It codes for CASSAGIQRGFYEQYF. The chain carries TRBV9 and TRBJ2-7; 8 positions match TRBD2. Germline CDR1 is SGDLS and CDR2 is YYNGEE. V shed 3 bases, J shed 3 bases, and the junction held 11 bases outside the gene matches. This CDR3 region has 16 residues.

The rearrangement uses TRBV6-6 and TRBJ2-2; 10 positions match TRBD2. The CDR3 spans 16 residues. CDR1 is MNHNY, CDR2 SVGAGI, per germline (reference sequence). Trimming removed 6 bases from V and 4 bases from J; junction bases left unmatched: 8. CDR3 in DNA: TGTGCCAGCAGGCTCATAGCGGGAGGAGGCACCGGGGAGCTGTTTTTT. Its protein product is CASRLIAGGGTGELFF.

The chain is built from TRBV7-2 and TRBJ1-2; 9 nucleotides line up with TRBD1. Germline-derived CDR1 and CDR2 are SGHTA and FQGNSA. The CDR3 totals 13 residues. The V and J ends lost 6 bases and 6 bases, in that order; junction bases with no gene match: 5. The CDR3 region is CASRDRGWDGYTF. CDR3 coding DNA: TGTGCCAGCAGAGACAGGGGGTGGGATGGCTACACCTTC.

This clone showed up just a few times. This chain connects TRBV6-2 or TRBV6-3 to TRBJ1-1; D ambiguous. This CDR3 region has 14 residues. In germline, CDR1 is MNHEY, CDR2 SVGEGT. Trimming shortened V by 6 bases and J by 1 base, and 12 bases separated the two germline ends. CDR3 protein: CASSLRHSNTEAFF. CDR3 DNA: TGTGCCAGCAGCCTCCGACACTCGAACACTGAAGCTTTCTTT.

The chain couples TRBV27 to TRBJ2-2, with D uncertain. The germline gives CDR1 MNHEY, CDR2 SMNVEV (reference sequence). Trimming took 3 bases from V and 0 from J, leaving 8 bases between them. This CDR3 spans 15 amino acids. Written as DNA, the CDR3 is TGTGCCAGCAGTTTTGGCCATACGAACACCGGGGAGCTGTTTTTT. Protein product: CASSFGHTNTGELFF.

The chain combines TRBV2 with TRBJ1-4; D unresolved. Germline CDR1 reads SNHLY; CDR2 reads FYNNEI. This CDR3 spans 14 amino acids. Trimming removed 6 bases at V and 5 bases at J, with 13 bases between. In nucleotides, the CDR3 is TGTGCCAGCAGGCGGACTGAGGCGAATGAAAAACTGTTTTTT. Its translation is CASRRTEANEKLFF. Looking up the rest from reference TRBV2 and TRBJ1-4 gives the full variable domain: EPEVTQTPSHQVTQMGQEVILRCVPISNHLYFYWYRQILGQKVEFLVSFYNNEISEKSEIFDDQFSVERPDGSNFTLKIRSTKLEDSAMYFCASRRTEANEKLFFGSGTQLSVL.

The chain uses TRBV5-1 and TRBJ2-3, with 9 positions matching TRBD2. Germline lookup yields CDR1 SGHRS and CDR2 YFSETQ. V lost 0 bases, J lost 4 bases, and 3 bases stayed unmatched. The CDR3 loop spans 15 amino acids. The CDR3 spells CASSLGGGAPDTQYF. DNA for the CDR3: TGCGCCAGCAGCTTGGGCGGGGGGGCTCCAGATACGCAGTATTTT. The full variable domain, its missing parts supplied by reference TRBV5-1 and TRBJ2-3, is KAGVTQTPRYLIKTRGQQVTLSCSPISGHRSVSWYQQTPGQGLQFLFEYFSETQRNKGNFPGRFSGRQFSNSRSEMNVSTLELGDSALYLCASSLGGGAPDTQYFGPGTRLTVL.

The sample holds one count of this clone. The CDR3 loop reads CASSVASLRNYGYTF. The CDR3 DNA follows: TGTGCCAGCAGTGTCGCATCTTTGCGAAACTATGGCTACACCTTC. This chain links TRBV2 with TRBJ1-2; D uncertain. The CDR3 contains 15 residues. V was pared by 4 bases and J by 2 bases, with 14 bases between. CDR1 is SNHLY, CDR2 FYNNEI, per germline. The full variable domain, with the rest looked up from reference TRBV2 and TRBJ1-2, is EPEVTQTPSHQVTQMGQEVILRCVPISNHLYFYWYRQILGQKVEFLVSFYNNEISEKSEIFDDQFSVERPDGSNFTLKIRSTKLEDSAMYFCASSVASLRNYGYTFGSGTRLTVV.

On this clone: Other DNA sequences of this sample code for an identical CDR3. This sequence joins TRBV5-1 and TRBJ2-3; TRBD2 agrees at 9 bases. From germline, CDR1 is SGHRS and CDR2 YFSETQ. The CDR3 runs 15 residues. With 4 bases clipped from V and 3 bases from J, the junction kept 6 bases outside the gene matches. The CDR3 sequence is CASSPASGRTDTQYF. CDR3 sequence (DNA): TGCGCCAGCAGCCCCGCCAGCGGGAGGACAGATACGCAGTATTTT.

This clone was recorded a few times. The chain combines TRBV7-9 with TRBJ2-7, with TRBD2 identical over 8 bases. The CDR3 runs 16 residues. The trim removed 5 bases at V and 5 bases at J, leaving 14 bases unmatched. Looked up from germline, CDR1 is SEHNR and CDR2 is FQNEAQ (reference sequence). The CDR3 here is CASSPSSSGPPDEQYF. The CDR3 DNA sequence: TGTGCCAGCAGCCCGTCTTCTAGCGGGCCCCCCGACGAGCAGTACTTC.

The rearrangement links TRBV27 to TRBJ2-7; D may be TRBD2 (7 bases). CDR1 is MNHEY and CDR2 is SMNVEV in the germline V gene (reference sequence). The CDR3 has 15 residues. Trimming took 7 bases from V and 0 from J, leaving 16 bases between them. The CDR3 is CASTSRGGPSYEQYF. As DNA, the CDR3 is TGTGCCAGCACCTCACGCGGGGGCCCCTCCTACGAGCAGTACTTC.

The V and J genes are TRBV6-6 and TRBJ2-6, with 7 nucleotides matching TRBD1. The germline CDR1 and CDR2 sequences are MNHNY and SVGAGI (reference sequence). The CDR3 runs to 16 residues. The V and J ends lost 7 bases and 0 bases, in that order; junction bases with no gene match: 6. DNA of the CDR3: TGTGCCAGCAAGATGACAGGGACCTCTGGGGCCAACGTCCTGACTTTC. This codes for CASKMTGTSGANVLTF.

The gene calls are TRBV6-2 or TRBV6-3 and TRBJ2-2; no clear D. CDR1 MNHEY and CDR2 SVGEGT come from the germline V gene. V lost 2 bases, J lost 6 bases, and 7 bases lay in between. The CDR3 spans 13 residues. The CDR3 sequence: CASSYVSAGELFF. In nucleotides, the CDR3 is TGTGCCAGCAGTTACGTCTCGGCCGGGGAGCTGTTTTTT.

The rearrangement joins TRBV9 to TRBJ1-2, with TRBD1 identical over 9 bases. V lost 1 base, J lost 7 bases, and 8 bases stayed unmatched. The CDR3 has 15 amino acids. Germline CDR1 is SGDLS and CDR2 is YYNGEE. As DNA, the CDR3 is TGTGCCAGCAGCGTAACCGGAGGGACAGGGTCTGGCTACACCTTC. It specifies CASSVTGGTGSGYTF.

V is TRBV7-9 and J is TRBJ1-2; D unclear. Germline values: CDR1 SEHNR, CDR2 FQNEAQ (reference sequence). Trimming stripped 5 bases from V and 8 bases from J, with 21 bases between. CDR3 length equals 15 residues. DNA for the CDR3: TGTGCCAGCAGCGCGGACTTCTGGGCCCGTGAGGGCTACACCTTC. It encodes CASSADFWAREGYTF.

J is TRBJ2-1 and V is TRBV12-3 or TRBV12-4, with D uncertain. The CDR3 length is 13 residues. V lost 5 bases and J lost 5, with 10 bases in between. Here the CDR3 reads CASSPPPHNEQFF. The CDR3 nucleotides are TGTGCCAGCAGTCCTCCCCCCCACAATGAGCAGTTCTTC.

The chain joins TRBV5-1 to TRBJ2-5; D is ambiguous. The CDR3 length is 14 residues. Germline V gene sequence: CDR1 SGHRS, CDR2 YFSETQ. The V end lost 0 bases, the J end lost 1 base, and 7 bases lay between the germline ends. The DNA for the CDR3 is TGCGCCAGCAGCTTGGCCGGAGTCCAAGAGACCCAGTACTTC. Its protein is CASSLAGVQETQYF.

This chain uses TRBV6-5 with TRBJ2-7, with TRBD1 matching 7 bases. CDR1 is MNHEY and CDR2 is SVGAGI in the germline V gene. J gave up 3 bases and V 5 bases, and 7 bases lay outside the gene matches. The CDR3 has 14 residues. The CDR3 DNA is TGTGCCAGCAGTACGGGACAGAAACACTACGAGCAGTACTTC. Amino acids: CASSTGQKHYEQYF.

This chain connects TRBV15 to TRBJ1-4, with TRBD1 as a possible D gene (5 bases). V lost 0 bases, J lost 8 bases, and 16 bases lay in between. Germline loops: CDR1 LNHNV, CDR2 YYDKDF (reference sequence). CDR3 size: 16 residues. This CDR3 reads CATSRDSSRVGEKLFF. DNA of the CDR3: TGTGCCACCAGCAGAGATTCGAGCAGGGTTGGGGAAAAACTGTTTTTT.